What follows is one T cell receptor (beta chain) and its context. The sample originates from a study of blood T cell repertoires in COVID-19. In the authors' workflow: Quantification of nucleated cells was approximated via reference gene primer amplification. Some clones are missing from TCRdb's copy, which holds only in-frame ones; the method was immunoSEQ multiplex PCR. The DNA gave D and trimming, while V, J and clone size come from that table. This sample carries over 200,000 clones, 82% of them seen once, and the ten largest clones take approximately 16%. Germline CDR1 and CDR2: SEHNR and FQNEAQ (reference sequence). The CDR3 spans 15 residues. V was pared by 0 bases and J by 10 bases, with 8 bases of the junction left unmatched. Grouping used clinical history reported by participants in a survey and questionnaire. Recovered Cohort 3 donors showed two negative PCRs, clearance, or symptom resolution.

This receptor was identified in a man aged 40-55 years who had recovered from COVID-19. The chain combines TRBV7-9 with TRBJ2-1, with TRBD2 matching 8 bases. Sample: PBMCs or T cells enriched from blood (not recorded which). Written as DNA, the CDR3 is TGTGCCAGCAGCTTAGCGGCGGGAGGCCTTCCCGAGCAGTTCTTC. Translation gives CASSLAAGGLPEQFF. Looking up the rest from reference TRBV7-9 and TRBJ2-1 gives the full variable domain: DTGVSQNPRHKITKRGQNVTFRCDPISEHNRLYWYRQTLGQGPEFLTYFQNEAQLEKSRLLSDRFSAERPKGSFSTLEIQRTEQGDSAMYLCASSLAAGGLPEQFFGPGTRLTVL.